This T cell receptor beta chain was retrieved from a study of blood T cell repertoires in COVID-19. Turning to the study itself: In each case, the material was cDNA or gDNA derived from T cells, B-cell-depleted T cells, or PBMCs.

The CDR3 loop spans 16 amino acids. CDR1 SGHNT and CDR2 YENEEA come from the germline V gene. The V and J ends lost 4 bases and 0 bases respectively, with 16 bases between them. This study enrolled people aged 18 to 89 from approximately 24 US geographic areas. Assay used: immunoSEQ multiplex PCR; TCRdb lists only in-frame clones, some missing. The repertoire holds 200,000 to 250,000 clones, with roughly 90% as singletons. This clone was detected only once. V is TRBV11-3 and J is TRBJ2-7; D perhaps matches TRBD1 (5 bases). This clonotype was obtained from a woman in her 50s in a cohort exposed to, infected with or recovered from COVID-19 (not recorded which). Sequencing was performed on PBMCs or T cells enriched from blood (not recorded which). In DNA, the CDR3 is TGTGCCAGCAGCTACCTAGTGGGGCAAGGCTCCTACGAGCAGTACTTC. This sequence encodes CASSYLVGQGSYEQYF.